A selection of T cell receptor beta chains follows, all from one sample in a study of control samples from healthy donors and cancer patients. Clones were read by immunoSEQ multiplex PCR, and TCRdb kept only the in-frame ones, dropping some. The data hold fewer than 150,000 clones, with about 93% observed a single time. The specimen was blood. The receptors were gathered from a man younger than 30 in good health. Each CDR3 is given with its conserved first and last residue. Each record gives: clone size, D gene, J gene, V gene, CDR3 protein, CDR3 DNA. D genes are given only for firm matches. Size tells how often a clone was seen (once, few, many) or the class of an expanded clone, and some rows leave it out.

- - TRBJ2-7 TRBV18 CASSSGQTYTYEQYF TGTGCCAGCTCATCCGGACAGACTTATACCTACGAGCAGTACTTC
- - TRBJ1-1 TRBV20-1 CSASRGQGAFF TGCAGTGCTAGTCGGGGTCAGGGAGCTTTCTTT
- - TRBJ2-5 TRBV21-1 CAHSVRAAKETQYF TGTGCCCACTCGGTCAGGGCTGCGAAGGAGACCCAGTACTTC
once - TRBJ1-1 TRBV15 CATSSPRGSNTEAFF TGTGCCACCAGCAGCCCGAGAGGGTCCAACACTGAAGCTTTCTTT
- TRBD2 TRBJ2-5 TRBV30 CAWSVGTSATTQETQYF TGTGCCTGGAGTGTAGGGACTAGCGCAACAACCCAGGAGACCCAGTACTTC
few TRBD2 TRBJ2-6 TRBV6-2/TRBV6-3 CASSYPTSGRGGANVLTF TGTGCCAGCAGTTACCCGACTAGCGGGAGAGGTGGGGCCAACGTCCTGACTTTC
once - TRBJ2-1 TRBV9 CASSASDGSYNEQFF TGTGCCAGCAGCGCCTCAGACGGCTCCTACAATGAGCAGTTCTTC
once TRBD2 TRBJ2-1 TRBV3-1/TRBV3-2 CASSSTSGRHNEQFF TGTGCCAGCAGCTCTACTAGCGGGAGACACAATGAGCAGTTCTTC
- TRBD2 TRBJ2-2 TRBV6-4 CASKPGLGNTGELFF TGTGCCAGCAAACCGGGACTAGGTAACACCGGGGAGCTGTTTTTT
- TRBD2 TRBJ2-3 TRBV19 CASSSLAGGTDTQYF TGTGCCAGTAGTAGCCTAGCGGGGGGGACAGATACGCAGTATTTT
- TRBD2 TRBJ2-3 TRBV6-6 CASSFLAGGPADTQYF TGTGCCAGCAGTTTCCTAGCGGGAGGGCCGGCAGATACGCAGTATTTT
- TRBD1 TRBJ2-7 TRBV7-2 CASSLDRGTYEQYF TGTGCCAGCAGCTTAGACAGGGGGACCTACGAGCAGTACTTC
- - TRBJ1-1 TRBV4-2 CASRNSMNTEAFF TGTGCCAGCCGCAATAGCATGAACACTGAAGCTTTCTTT
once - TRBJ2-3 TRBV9 CASSVAGDTQYF TGTGCCAGCAGCGTAGCGGGAGATACGCAGTATTTT
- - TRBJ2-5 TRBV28 CASSQYREGETQYF TGTGCCAGCAGTCAATACAGGGAGGGAGAGACCCAGTACTTC
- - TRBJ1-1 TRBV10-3 CAINRSGRVTNTEAFF TGTGCCATCAACCGATCCGGGAGAGTGACGAACACTGAAGCTTTCTTT
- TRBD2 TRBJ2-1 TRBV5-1 CASSPRTSGDNEQFF TGCGCCAGCAGCCCCCGTACTAGCGGGGACAATGAGCAGTTCTTC
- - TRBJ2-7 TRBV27 CASSSSPSGYEQYF TGTGCCAGCAGTTCATCCCCATCTGGCTACGAGCAGTACTTC
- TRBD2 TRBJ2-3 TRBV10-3 CAISEGGGSTDTQYF TGTGCCATCAGTGAGGGTGGCGGGAGTACAGATACGCAGTATTTT
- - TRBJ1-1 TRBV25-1 CASSVMRDITEAFF TGTGCCAGCAGCGTCATGCGGGACATCACTGAAGCTTTCTTT
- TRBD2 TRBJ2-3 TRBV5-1 CASSLGTSGRAVLADTQYF TGCGCCAGCAGCTTGGGGACTAGCGGGAGGGCCGTCCTCGCAGATACGCAGTATTTT
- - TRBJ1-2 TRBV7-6 CASSSRAGNNYGYTF TGTGCCAGCAGCTCCAGGGCAGGGAATAACTATGGCTACACCTTC
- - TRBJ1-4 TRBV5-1 CASSPFLDATNEKLFF TGCGCCAGCAGCCCATTCTTAGATGCAACTAATGAAAAACTGTTTTTT
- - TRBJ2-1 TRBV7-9 CASSLAGVARNEQFF TGTGCCAGCAGCTTAGCGGGGGTAGCGAGGAATGAGCAGTTCTTC
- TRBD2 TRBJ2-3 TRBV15 CATSRLAGVGTDTQYF TGTGCCACCAGCAGATTAGCGGGAGTGGGCACAGATACGCAGTATTTT
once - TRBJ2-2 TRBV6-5 CASSYFGSANTGELFF TGTGCCAGCAGTTATTTCGGGTCAGCGAACACCGGGGAGCTGTTTTTT
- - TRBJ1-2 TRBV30 CAWSPGRGYTF TGTGCCTGGAGTCCGGGCCGTGGCTACACCTTC
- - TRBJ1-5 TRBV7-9 CASRGESSNQPQHF TGTGCCAGCAGGGGGGAGAGTAGCAATCAGCCCCAGCATTTT
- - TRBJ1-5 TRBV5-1 CASSLGTGESNQPQHF TGCGCCAGCAGCTTGGGGACGGGCGAAAGCAATCAGCCCCAGCATTTT
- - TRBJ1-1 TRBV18 CASSPNRWGEAFF TGTGCCAGCTCACCGAATAGATGGGGCGAAGCTTTCTTT
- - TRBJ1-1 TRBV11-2 CATSQGVETEAFF TGTGCCACGAGCCAAGGTGTAGAGACTGAAGCTTTCTTT
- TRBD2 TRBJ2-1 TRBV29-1 CSVEKRGSYNEQFF TGCAGCGTTGAAAAGCGGGGCTCCTACAATGAGCAGTTCTTC
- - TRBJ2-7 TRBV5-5 CASSLSMDTTYEQYF TGTGCCAGCAGCTTAAGTATGGACACGACCTACGAGCAGTACTTC
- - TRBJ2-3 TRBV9 CASSVEGSSTDTQYF TGTGCCAGCAGCGTAGAGGGCTCTAGCACAGATACGCAGTATTTT
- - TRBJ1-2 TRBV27 CASSNQDVPGVYGYTF TGTGCCAGCAGCAACCAGGACGTCCCCGGCGTCTATGGCTACACCTTC
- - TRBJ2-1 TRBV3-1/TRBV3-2 CASSQDLVAYNEQFF TGTGCCAGCAGCCAAGATTTGGTGGCGTACAATGAGCAGTTCTTC
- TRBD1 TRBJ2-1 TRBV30 CALGTGALNEQFF TGTGCCCTCGGGACAGGGGCTCTCAATGAGCAGTTCTTC
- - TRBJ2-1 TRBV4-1 CASSRGYRDEQFF TGCGCCAGCAGCCGAGGGTATCGGGATGAGCAGTTCTTC
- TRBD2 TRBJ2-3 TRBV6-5 CATGQRGAPDTQYF TGTGCCACGGGGCAGCGGGGGGCACCAGATACGCAGTATTTT
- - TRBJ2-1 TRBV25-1 CASISGPSYNEQFF TGTGCCAGCATATCAGGACCCTCCTACAATGAGCAGTTCTTC
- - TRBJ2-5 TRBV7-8 CASSLSEDVYQETQYF TGTGCCAGCAGCTTAAGTGAGGACGTGTACCAAGAGACCCAGTACTTC
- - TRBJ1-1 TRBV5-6 CASSLRRATTFAEAFF TGTGCCAGCAGTTTAAGGAGGGCCACTACCTTCGCTGAAGCTTTCTTT
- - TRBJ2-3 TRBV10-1 CASSERASETDTQYF TGCGCCAGCAGTGAGAGGGCTAGCGAAACAGATACGCAGTATTTT
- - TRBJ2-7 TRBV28 CASSVTVSSYEQYF TGTGCCAGCAGTGTGACAGTGTCATCCTACGAGCAGTACTTC
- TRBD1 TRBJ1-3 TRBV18 CASSPSGTVFSGNTIYF TGTGCCAGCTCACCTTCCGGGACAGTTTTCTCTGGAAACACCATATATTTT
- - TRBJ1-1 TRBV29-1 CSAGRNTEAFF TGCAGCGCGGGGAGAAACACTGAAGCTTTCTTT
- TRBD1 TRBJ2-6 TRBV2 CASTFTGGAAGANVLTF TGTGCCAGCACCTTCACAGGGGGTGCTGCTGGGGCCAACGTCCTGACTTTC
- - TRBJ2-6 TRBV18 CASARSPGTGANVLTF TGTGCCAGCGCACGGTCACCGGGAACTGGGGCCAACGTCCTGACTTTC